This entry is about one T cell receptor (beta chain). The data were obtained in a study of blood T cell repertoires in COVID-19. Study information: In each case, the material was cDNA or gDNA derived from T cells, B-cell-depleted T cells, or PBMCs.

The data were produced by immunoSEQ multiplex PCR, yet TCRdb's version contains in-frame clones alone and is incomplete. The sample carries about 400,000 clones, roughly 86% recorded once. All enrollees were about 18 to 89 years old and from about 24 US areas. Cohort assignment relied on participant-reported clinical history. V lost 5 bases and J lost 5, with 7 bases in between. Germline V gene sequence: CDR1 KGHSH, CDR2 LQKENI. The CDR3 runs 12 residues. The receptor was isolated from a woman in her 40s with acute COVID-19. The sequenced sample was PBMCs or T cells enriched from blood (not recorded which). The chain recombines TRBV18 with TRBJ1-5; a weak D match, TRBD1 (5 bases). The CDR3, as DNA: TGTGCCAGCTCAGGGGCGGATCAGCCCCAGCATTTT. Its translation is CASSGADQPQHF.